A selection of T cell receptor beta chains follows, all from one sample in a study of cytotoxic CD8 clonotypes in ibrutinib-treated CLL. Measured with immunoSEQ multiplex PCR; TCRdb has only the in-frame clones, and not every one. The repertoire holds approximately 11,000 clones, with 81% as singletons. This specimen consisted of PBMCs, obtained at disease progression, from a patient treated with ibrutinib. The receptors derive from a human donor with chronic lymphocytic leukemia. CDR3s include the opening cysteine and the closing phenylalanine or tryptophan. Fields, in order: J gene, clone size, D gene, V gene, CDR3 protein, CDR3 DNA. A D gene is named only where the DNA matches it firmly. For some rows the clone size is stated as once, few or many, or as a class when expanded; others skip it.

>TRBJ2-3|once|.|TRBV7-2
CASSLGPSNTDTQYF
TGTGCCAGCAGCTTAGGGCCCTCCAACACAGATACGCAGTATTTT
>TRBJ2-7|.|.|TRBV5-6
CASSLPSVASWEPKYEQYF
TGTGCCAGCAGCTTGCCTTCCGTAGCGTCCTGGGAGCCTAAATACGAGCAGTACTTC
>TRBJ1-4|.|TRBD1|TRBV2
CASRKRGTGDEKLFF
TGTGCCAGCAGGAAACGGGGGACAGGGGATGAAAAACTGTTTTTT
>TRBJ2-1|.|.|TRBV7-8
CASSPPEVDEQFF
TGTGCCAGCAGCCCCCCCGAGGTAGATGAGCAGTTCTTC
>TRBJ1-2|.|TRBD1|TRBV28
CASSLNFDGQGQGYTF
TGTGCCAGCAGTTTGAACTTCGACGGACAGGGACAAGGCTACACCTTC
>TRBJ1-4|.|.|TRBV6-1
CASTESATNEKLFF
TGTGCCAGCACCGAATCTGCAACTAATGAAAAACTGTTTTTT
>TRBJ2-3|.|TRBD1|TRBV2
CASSVPGQGVTQYF
TGTGCCAGCAGTGTCCCGGGACAGGGTGTAACGCAGTATTTT
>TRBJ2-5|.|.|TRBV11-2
CASSGQLQETQYF
TGTGCCAGCAGTGGACAGTTACAAGAGACCCAGTACTTC
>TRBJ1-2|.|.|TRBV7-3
CASTQTGTSEGYTF
TGTGCCAGTACGCAGACGGGGACCTCGGAAGGCTACACCTTC
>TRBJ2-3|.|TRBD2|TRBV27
CASSIRPGLAGVDTQYF
TGTGCCAGCAGCATCCGACCGGGACTAGCGGGAGTAGATACGCAGTATTTT
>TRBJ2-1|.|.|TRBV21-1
CASPGLAVYNEQFF
TGTGCCAGCCCGGGACTAGCGGTTTACAATGAGCAGTTCTTC
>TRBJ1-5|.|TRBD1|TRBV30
CAWSYGTGDQPQHF
TGTGCCTGGAGCTACGGGACAGGGGATCAGCCCCAGCATTTT
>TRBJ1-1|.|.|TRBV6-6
CASSWQTMNTEAFF
TGTGCCAGCAGTTGGCAGACCATGAACACTGAAGCTTTCTTT